Each of the 3 T cell receptor beta chains below was sequenced from the same sample in a study of cytomegalovirus exposure and HLA in healthy donors. PCR involved 60 Vbeta and 13 Jbeta primers. Here immunoSEQ multiplex PCR was the method, and the copy in TCRdb shows in-frame clones only, minus some. Altogether roughly 150,000 clones are present, roughly 82% being singletons, with the ten largest covering around 6.6%. The sequencing sample was made of PBMCs. These receptors originate from a woman in her fifties or sixties in good health and CMV-seropositive.

The chain combines TRBV7-9 with TRBJ2-1, with 8 bases fitting TRBD2. This CDR3 region has 15 residues. V lost 5 bases to trimming and J lost 6 bases; unmatched junction nucleotides: 9. Germline CDR1 reads SEHNR; CDR2 reads FQNEAQ (reference sequence). DNA of the CDR3: TGTGCCAGCAGCCGGCCGGGACTAGGGCCCAATGAGCAGTTCTTC. It yields the protein CASSRPGLGPNEQFF.

V usage is TRBV7-8 and J usage is TRBJ1-5; 10 positions agree with TRBD1. Germline trimming cut 0 bases from V and 6 bases from J; bases unmatched to any gene: 8. The CDR3 has 17 residues. CDR1 and CDR2 (germline): SGHVS, FQNEAQ. CDR3 bases: TGTGCCAGCAGCTTAGCGCGGGACAGGGGAAGGGGTCAGCCCCAGCATTTT. This sequence encodes CASSLARDRGRGQPQHF.

This clone was seen only once. This chain connects TRBV7-2 to TRBJ1-3, with a weak D call TRBD1 (5 bases). The CDR3 totals 13 residues. The V and J ends lost 1 base and 4 bases respectively, with 5 bases between them. Germline assignment: CDR1 SGHTA and CDR2 FQGNSA. The CDR3 coding sequence is TGTGCCAGCAGCTTAGACAGGGGAAACACCATATATTTT. Translating it yields CASSLDRGNTIYF.